Listed here are 18 T cell receptor beta chains from one sample, sequenced in a study of blood T cell repertoires in COVID-19 (dated by TCRdb to the early 2020s). The library was prepared using the immunoSEQ multiplex PCR assay. Imported from immuneACCESS, the table was reduced by TCRdb to in-frame sequences with V and J called. These copies leave out some clones; in studies compared against another copy, an unresolved V gene accounts for under half, and the cause of the remainder is not known. This sample comprises 130,000 or so clones, 85% to 90% of them detected only once. In total, the top ten clones hold more than 2% of the sample. The sequenced material came from peripheral blood. The receptors were sampled from a woman aged 50 to 60 with acute or convalescent COVID-19.

The chain links TRBV19 to TRBJ2-2; 10 bases map to TRBD2. Germline CDR1 and CDR2: LNHDA and SQIVND (reference sequence). The CDR3 has 18 residues. J gave up 5 bases and V 3 bases, and 12 bases lay outside the gene matches. The CDR3 region has the DNA TGTGCCAGTAGTATGGGGGCTAGCGGGGGAGCCGGTACCGGGGAGCTGTTTTTT. Encoded protein: CASSMGASGGAGTGELFF.

The genes are TRBV19 and TRBJ1-4, with D unresolved. This CDR3 region has 14 residues. Germline values: CDR1 LNHDA, CDR2 SQIVND (reference sequence). The ends were cut back, 1 base at V and 8 bases at J, with 11 bases in the middle. The CDR3 DNA reads as TGTGCCAGTAGTATAGGAGGGAGCGGCGAAAAACTGTTTTTT. Translation gives CASSIGGSGEKLFF.

This chain joins TRBV3-1 (or the pseudogene TRBV3-2) and TRBJ2-3; D possibly corresponds to TRBD2 (5 bases). The CDR3 is 14 amino acids. Germline V lookup: CDR1 LGHDT, CDR2 YNNKEL (reference sequence). V lost 4 bases and J 5 bases, leaving 13 bases between the germline ends. The CDR3 spells CASSPTGRGDTQYF. In DNA, the CDR3 is TGTGCCAGCAGCCCCACCGGCCGGGGAGATACGCAGTATTTT.

This rearrangement joins TRBV7-2 to TRBJ2-7, with D tentatively TRBD2 (6 bases). The germline V gene has CDR1 SGHTA and CDR2 FQGNSA. V was cut by 6 bases and J by 5 bases, with 17 bases left in between. The CDR3 consists of 14 residues. The CDR3 loop reads CASRRQEGLHEQYF. As DNA, the CDR3 is TGTGCCAGCAGAAGGCAGGAGGGCCTTCACGAGCAGTACTTC.

The V gene is TRBV14, the J gene TRBJ1-1; 7 positions match TRBD1. CDR3 length: 14 amino acids. Germline loops: CDR1 SGHDN, CDR2 FVKESK. J gave up 8 bases and V 4 bases, and 10 bases lay outside the gene matches. This chain's CDR3 is CASSLTGVSGEAFF. The CDR3, as DNA: TGTGCCAGCAGCCTTACAGGGGTTTCAGGGGAAGCTTTCTTT.

The V gene is TRBV30, the J gene TRBJ1-3; 9 nucleotides line up with TRBD1. Germline values: CDR1 GTSNPN, CDR2 SVGIG (reference sequence). Trimming removed 3 bases from V and 1 base from J; junction bases left unmatched: 4. The CDR3 runs 15 residues. As DNA, the CDR3 is TGTGCCTGGAGCCTAGGACAGGGGTCTGGAAACACCATATATTTT. Its protein is CAWSLGQGSGNTIYF.

The genes are TRBV18 and TRBJ2-7; 9 bases fit TRBD1. After removal of 1 base from V and 3 bases from J, the junction contained 1 base not matched to a gene. Germline loops: CDR1 KGHSH, CDR2 LQKENI. This CDR3 has 14 amino acids. The CDR3 reads CASSPRQGVYEQYF. The DNA of the CDR3 is TGTGCCAGCTCACCACGACAGGGGGTCTACGAGCAGTACTTC.

The rearrangement joins TRBV9 to TRBJ2-1, with D possibly matching TRBD2 (6 bases). Trimming shortened V by 3 bases and J by 7 bases, and 20 bases separated the two germline ends. This CDR3 region has 16 residues. Per germline, CDR1 SGDLS and CDR2 YYNGEE. The CDR3, as DNA: TGTGCCAGCAGCGCCAACTCGGCTATAGGAGGGAATGAGCAGTTCTTC. Translating gives CASSANSAIGGNEQFF.

The chain combines TRBV6-5 with TRBJ1-1, with D hard to call. The CDR3 is 13 residues long. V was clipped by 4 bases and J by 0 bases, with 6 bases between them. The germline V gene has CDR1 MNHEY and CDR2 SVGAGI. The CDR3 DNA follows: TGTGCCAGCAGTTCACACGTGAACACTGAAGCTTTCTTT. Translated: CASSSHVNTEAFF.

The chain employs TRBV9 and TRBJ2-3, with 8 bases matching TRBD2. Trimming removed 2 bases from V and 4 bases from J; junction bases left unmatched: 12. Germline loops: CDR1 SGDLS, CDR2 YYNGEE. This CDR3 has 17 amino acids. The CDR3 nucleotides are TGTGCCAGCAGCGTCCTCTCCGCGGGGGGCAGAGCAGATACGCAGTATTTT. Its protein is CASSVLSAGGRADTQYF.

The rearrangement joins TRBV19 to TRBJ2-5; D is ambiguous. V was cut by 5 bases and J by 4 bases, with 8 bases left in between. The CDR3 is 12 residues long. The germline gives CDR1 LNHDA, CDR2 SQIVND (reference sequence). DNA for the CDR3: TGTGCCAGTAGTTTTCAGCGAGAGACCCAGTACTTC. Protein: CASSFQRETQYF.

The chain links TRBV11-3 to TRBJ2-2, with a possible D match to TRBD1 (5 bases). This CDR3 has 16 amino acids. Germline values: CDR1 SGHNT, CDR2 YENEEA. The V and J ends lost 1 base and 0 bases respectively, with 9 bases between them. The CDR3 is CASSLGQGTNTGELFF. The CDR3 DNA reads TGTGCCAGCAGCTTAGGTCAGGGAACGAACACCGGGGAGCTGTTTTTT.

The chain is built from TRBV12-3 or TRBV12-4 and TRBJ1-1, with unresolved D. The CDR3 runs 13 residues. Trimming removed 7 bases at V and 1 base at J, with 10 bases between. The DNA of the CDR3 is TGTGCCAGCAACCCGGTCCCGAACACTGAAGCTTTCTTT. Protein: CASNPVPNTEAFF.

The gene calls are TRBV19 and TRBJ1-1; 12 nucleotides agree with TRBD1. Germline values: CDR1 LNHDA, CDR2 SQIVND (reference sequence). V dropped 6 bases and J dropped 3; count of bases not matched to a gene: 5. The CDR3 length is 15 residues. As DNA, the CDR3 is TGTGCCAGTAGCGGGACAGGGGGCAGGCACACTGAAGCTTTCTTT. Encoded protein: CASSGTGGRHTEAFF.

This clone has only a few counts. The V and J genes are TRBV19 and TRBJ1-2, with D uncertain. The length of the CDR3 is 14 residues. Germline CDR1 reads LNHDA; CDR2 reads SQIVND (reference sequence). V lost 6 bases and J lost 3, with 14 bases in between. The CDR3 region is CASRSRSLDYGYTF. CDR3 nucleotides: TGTGCCAGTAGGAGTCGTAGCTTGGACTATGGCTACACCTTC.

Comments on this clone: The junction departs from germline at one end; a sequencing error may be responsible. CDR3 region: CASSRTSGTPLEF. The CDR3 DNA reads TGCGCCAGCAGCAGGACTAGCGGGACCCCATTAGAGTTC. The chain joins TRBV10-1 to TRBJ2-7, with TRBD2 identical over 12 bases. In germline, CDR1 is WNHNN, CDR2 SYGVQD (reference sequence). The CDR3 sequence is 13 residues long.

This sequence joins TRBV11-3 and TRBJ2-7, with a possible D match to TRBD2 (6 bases). The CDR3 is made up of 12 amino acids. V lost 1 base to trimming and J lost 5 bases, with 6 bases between them. Germline CDR1 SGHNT, CDR2 YENEEA. The CDR3 here is CASSLAGDEQYF. The DNA for the CDR3 is TGTGCCAGCAGCTTAGCGGGAGACGAGCAGTACTTC.

The CDR3 loop reads CASSQQGTYGYTF. The CDR3 DNA is TGCGCCAGCAGCCAACAGGGGACCTATGGCTACACCTTC. This chain joins TRBV4-3 and TRBJ1-2; tentatively, D is TRBD1 (6 bases). V lost 2 bases and J 4 bases, leaving 8 bases between the germline ends. This CDR3 spans 13 amino acids. Germline CDR1 is LGHNA and CDR2 is YSLEER.